This T cell receptor (beta chain) comes out of a study of shared clonotypes between healthy human individuals. Study outcomes and limitations: Non-shared clonotypes showed lower generation probabilities than clonotypes common to all four donors. About 5% was the fraction of naive CD4 clonotypes found shared across a few donors.

An even split of each subset's genomic DNA across several immunoSEQ plates was performed. TCRdb's table, derived via immunoSEQ multiplex PCR, lists solely in-frame clones and lacks some. The sample consists of 1.5 million to 2.5 million clones, about 95% of them appearing once. The V gene's germline CDR1 is MNHEY and CDR2 SMNVEV (reference sequence). Between the trimmed V and J ends, which lost 7 bases and 0 bases, there was a span of 14 bases. This CDR3 spans 15 amino acids. Naive CD8 cells lacked CD45RO and underwent positive selection for CCR7, leaving out terminally differentiated effector memory CD45RA+ cells. This clone was seen only once. Its antigen is undetermined.

The receptor was isolated from a man between 18 and 29 years old in good health. The sample was naive CD8+ T cells sorted from blood. The chain recombines TRBV27 with TRBJ2-3; D perhaps matches TRBD1 (6 bases). CDR3 sequence reads: CASKTTGISTDTQYF. The CDR3, as DNA: TGTGCCAGCAAAACGACAGGTATTAGCACAGATACGCAGTATTTT.